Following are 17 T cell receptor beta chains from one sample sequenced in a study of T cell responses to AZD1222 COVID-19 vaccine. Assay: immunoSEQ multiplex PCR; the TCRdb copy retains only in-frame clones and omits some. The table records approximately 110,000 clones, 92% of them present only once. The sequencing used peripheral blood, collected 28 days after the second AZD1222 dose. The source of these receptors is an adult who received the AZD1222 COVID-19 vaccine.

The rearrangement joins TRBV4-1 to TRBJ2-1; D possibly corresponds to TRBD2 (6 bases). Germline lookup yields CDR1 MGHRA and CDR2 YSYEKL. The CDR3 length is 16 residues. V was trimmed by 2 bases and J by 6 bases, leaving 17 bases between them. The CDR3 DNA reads TGCGCCAGCAGCCAATCCCAGGGCGGGAAGGGCAATGAGCAGTTCTTC. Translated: CASSQSQGGKGNEQFF.

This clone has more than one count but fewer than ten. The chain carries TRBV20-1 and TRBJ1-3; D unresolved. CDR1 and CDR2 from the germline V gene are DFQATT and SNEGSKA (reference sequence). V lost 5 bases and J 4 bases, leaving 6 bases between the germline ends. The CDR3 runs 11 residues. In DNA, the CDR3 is TGCAGTGCTGGAAGAGGAAACACCATATATTTT. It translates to CSAGRGNTIYF.

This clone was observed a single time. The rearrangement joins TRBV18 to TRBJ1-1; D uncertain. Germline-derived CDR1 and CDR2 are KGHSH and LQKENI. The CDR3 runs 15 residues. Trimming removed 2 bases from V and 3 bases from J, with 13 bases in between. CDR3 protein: CASSPGRVAYTEAFF. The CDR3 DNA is TGTGCCAGCTCACCAGGTAGAGTAGCGTACACTGAAGCTTTCTTT. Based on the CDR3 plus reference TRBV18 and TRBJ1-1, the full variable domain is NAGVMQNPRHLVRRRGQEARLRCSPMKGHSHVYWYRQLPEEGLKFMVYLQKENIIDESGMPKERFSAEFPKEGPSILRIQQVVRGDSAAYFCASSPGRVAYTEAFFGQGTRLTVV.

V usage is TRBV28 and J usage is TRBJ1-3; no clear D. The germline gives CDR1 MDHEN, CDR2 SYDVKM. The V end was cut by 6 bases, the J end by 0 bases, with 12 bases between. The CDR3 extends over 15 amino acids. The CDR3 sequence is CASRIHRFSGNTIYF. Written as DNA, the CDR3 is TGTGCCAGCAGAATTCATAGGTTCTCTGGAAACACCATATATTTT.

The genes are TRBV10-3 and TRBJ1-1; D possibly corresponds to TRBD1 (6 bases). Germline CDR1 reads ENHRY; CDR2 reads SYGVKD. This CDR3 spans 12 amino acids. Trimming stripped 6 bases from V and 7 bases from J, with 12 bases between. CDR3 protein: CAISTGFLEAFF. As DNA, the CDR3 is TGTGCCATCAGCACAGGGTTTCTTGAAGCTTTCTTT.

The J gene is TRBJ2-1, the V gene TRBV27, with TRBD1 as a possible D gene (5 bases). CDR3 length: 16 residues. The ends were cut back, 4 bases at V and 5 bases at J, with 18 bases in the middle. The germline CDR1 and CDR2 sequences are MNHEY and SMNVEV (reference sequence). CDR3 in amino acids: CASSSRFQGLHNEQFF. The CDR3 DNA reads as TGTGCCAGCAGTTCCCGTTTCCAGGGCCTCCACAATGAGCAGTTCTTC.

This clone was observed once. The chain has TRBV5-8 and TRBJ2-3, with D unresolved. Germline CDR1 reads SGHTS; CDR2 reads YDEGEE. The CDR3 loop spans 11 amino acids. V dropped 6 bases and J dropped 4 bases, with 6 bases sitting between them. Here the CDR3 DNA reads TGTGCCAGCAAAAACGCAGATACGCAGTATTTT. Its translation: CASKNADTQYF.

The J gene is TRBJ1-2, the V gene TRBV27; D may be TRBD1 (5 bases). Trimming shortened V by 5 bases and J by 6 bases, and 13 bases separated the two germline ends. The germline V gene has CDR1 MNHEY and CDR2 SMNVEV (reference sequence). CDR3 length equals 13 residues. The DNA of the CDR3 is TGTGCCAGCAGTCCGAGGGACTGGAATGGCTACACCTTC. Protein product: CASSPRDWNGYTF.

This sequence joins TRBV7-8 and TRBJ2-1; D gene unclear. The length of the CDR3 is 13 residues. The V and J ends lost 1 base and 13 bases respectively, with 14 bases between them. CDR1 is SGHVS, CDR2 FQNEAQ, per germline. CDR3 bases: TGTGCCAGCAGCTTAGACCTTTTGAATCAACAGTTCTTC. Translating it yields CASSLDLLNQQFF.

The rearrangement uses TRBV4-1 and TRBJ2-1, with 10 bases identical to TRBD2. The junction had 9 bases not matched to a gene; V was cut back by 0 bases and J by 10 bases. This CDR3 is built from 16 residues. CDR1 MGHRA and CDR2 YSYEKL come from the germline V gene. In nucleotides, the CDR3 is TGCGCCAGCAGCCAAGAAAAACCTAGCGGGAGATCAGAGCAGTTCTTC. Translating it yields CASSQEKPSGRSEQFF.

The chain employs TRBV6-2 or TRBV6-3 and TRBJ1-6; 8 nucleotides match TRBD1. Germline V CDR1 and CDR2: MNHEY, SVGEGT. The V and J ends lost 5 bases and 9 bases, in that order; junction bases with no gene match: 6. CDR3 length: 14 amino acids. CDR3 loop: CASSRQGSSSPLHF. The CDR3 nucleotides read TGTGCCAGCAGTCGACAGGGGTCAAGTTCACCCCTCCACTTT.

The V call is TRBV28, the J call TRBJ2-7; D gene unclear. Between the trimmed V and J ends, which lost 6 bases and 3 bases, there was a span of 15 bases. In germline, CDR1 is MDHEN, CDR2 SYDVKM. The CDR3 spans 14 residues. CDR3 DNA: TGTGCCAGCAGCTCGCCCGGGTCCGGCTACGAGCAGTACTTC. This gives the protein CASSSPGSGYEQYF.

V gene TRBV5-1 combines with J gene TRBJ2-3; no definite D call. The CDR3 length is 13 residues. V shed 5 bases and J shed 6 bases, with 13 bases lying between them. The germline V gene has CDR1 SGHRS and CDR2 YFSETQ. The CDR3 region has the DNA TGCGCCAGCAGAGATTCCCTCATGGATACGCAGTATTTT. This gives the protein CASRDSLMDTQYF.

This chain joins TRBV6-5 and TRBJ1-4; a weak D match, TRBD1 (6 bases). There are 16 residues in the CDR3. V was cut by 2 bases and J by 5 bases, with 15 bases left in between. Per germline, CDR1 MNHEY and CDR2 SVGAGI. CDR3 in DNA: TGTGCCAGCAGTTACGCTTACAGGGATAGCAATGAAAAACTGTTTTTT. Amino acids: CASSYAYRDSNEKLFF.

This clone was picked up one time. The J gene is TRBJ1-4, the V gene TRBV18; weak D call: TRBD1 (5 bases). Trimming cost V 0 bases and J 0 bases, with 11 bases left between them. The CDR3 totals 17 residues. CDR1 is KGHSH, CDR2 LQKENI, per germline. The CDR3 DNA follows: TGTGCCAGCTCACCACCCCGGGGACGCACAACTAATGAAAAACTGTTTTTT. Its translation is CASSPPRGRTTNEKLFF.

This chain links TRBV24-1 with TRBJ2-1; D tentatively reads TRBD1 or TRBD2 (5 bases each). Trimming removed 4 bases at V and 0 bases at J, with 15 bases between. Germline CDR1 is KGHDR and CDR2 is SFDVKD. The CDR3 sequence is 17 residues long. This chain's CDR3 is CATSDPNRGASYNEQFF. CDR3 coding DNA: TGTGCCACCAGTGACCCCAACCGGGGCGCCTCCTACAATGAGCAGTTCTTC.

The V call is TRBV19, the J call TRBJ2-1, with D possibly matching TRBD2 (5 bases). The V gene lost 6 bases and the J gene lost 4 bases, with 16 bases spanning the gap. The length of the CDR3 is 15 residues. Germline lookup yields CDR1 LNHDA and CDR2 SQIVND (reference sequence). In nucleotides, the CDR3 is TGTGCCAGTAGGGGCGGGCGTTGGGTTTACAATGAGCAGTTCTTC. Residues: CASRGGRWVYNEQFF.